The next 27 T cell receptor beta chains were all read from a single sample in a study of T cell responses to AZD1222 COVID-19 vaccine. TCRdb's table, derived via immunoSEQ multiplex PCR, lists solely in-frame clones and lacks some. The sample has about 130,000 clones, roughly 93% seen once. Sequencing was performed on peripheral blood, taken 28 days after the second AZD1222 dose. These receptors came from an adult who received the AZD1222 COVID-19 vaccine.

The V and J genes are TRBV5-1 and TRBJ2-7; 8 positions agree with TRBD1. There are 15 residues in the CDR3. The V segment lost 3 bases and the J segment 7 bases; nucleotides outside the gene matches: 12. Germline V gene lookup returns CDR1 SGHRS and CDR2 YFSETQ. In DNA, the CDR3 is TGCGCCAGCAGCTCTCTTGGGACAGGAGCCCAGGAGCAGTACTTC. Residues: CASSSLGTGAQEQYF.

With respect to this clone: Mismatch with germline at one junction end may stem from a read error. The J gene is TRBJ2-7, the V gene TRBV10-3; 8 bases are shared with TRBD1. Germline loops: CDR1 ENHRY, CDR2 SYGVKD. The CDR3 contains 12 residues. CDR3 sequence (DNA): TGTGCCACCCGGACAGGGACTTACGGGCAGTACTTC. This encodes CATRTGTYGQYF.

The V gene is TRBV2, the J gene TRBJ2-5; 9 positions match TRBD1. This CDR3 is 12 amino acids long. Trimming at V came to 7 bases and at J to 4 bases, leaving 1 base not matched to a gene. Germline CDR1 is SNHLY and CDR2 is FYNNEI. DNA for the CDR3: TGTGCCAGCATGGACAGGGGAGAGACCCAGTACTTC. Protein: CASMDRGETQYF.

The V call is TRBV24-1, the J call TRBJ1-4; the match to TRBD1 covers 9 bases. CDR1 is KGHDR, CDR2 SFDVKD, per germline. V lost 6 bases to trimming and J lost 7 bases; unmatched junction nucleotides: 5. CDR3 size: 14 residues. CDR3 region: CATSPTGGGEKLFF. For the CDR3, the DNA is TGTGCCACCAGTCCGACAGGGGGTGGTGAAAAACTGTTTTTT.

The CDR3 DNA is TGTGCCAGCTCACCACCGGGACTTACTCAAGAGACCCAGTACTTC. It yields the protein CASSPPGLTQETQYF. The chain recombines TRBV18 with TRBJ2-5; perhaps TRBD2 as D (6 bases). CDR1 is KGHSH, CDR2 LQKENI, per germline. The CDR3 length is 15 residues. V was pared by 0 bases and J by 2 bases, with 10 bases between.

V and J are TRBV19 and TRBJ1-6; 8 positions agree with TRBD1. Germline V lookup: CDR1 LNHDA, CDR2 SQIVND (reference sequence). V trimming: 7 bases; J trimming: 9 bases; junction bases outside the gene matches: 5. The CDR3 loop spans 13 amino acids. The CDR3 is CASTVTGASPLHF. CDR3 in DNA: TGTGCCAGTACCGTGACAGGGGCTTCACCCCTCCACTTT. Complete variable domain (other parts from reference TRBV19 and TRBJ1-6): DGGITQSPKYLFRKEGQNVTLSCEQNLNHDAMYWYRQDPGQGLRLIYYSQIVNDFQKGDIAEGYSVSREKKESFPLTVTSAQKNPTAFYLCASTVTGASPLHFGNGTRLTVT.

J is TRBJ1-2 and V is TRBV6-5, with a possible D match to TRBD1 (6 bases). The CDR3 sequence is 13 residues long. Looked up from germline, CDR1 is MNHEY and CDR2 is SVGAGI. Trimming took off 6 bases at V and 7 bases at J, with 15 bases between the two ends. CDR3 sequence: CASRARDNAGYTF. CDR3 DNA sequence: TGTGCCAGCAGGGCCCGGGACAACGCTGGCTACACCTTC.

The chain couples TRBV12-3 or TRBV12-4 to TRBJ2-5; unclear D gene. This CDR3 contains 12 residues. V was pared by 8 bases and J by 5 bases, with 12 bases between. CDR3 nucleotide sequence: TGTGCCAGCTGCGGCGTGTCGGAGACCCAGTACTTC. This translates into CASCGVSETQYF.

The rearrangement links TRBV2 to TRBJ2-3, with TRBD1 identical over 8 bases. Unmatched junction bases numbered 5, after V lost 5 bases and J lost 1 base. Germline V gene sequence: CDR1 SNHLY, CDR2 FYNNEI. The CDR3 length is 15 residues. The chain's CDR3 is CASSSGGLGTDTQYF. The DNA of the CDR3 is TGTGCCAGCAGTTCAGGGGGCTTGGGCACAGATACGCAGTATTTT.

V is TRBV12-3 or TRBV12-4 and J is TRBJ2-5, with D tentatively TRBD1 or TRBD2 (5 bases each). Between the trimmed V and J ends, which lost 8 bases and 2 bases, there was a span of 12 bases. This CDR3 has 13 residues. In DNA form, the CDR3 reads TGTGCCAGCGAACGTTGGGGGCAAGAGACCCAGTACTTC. It specifies CASERWGQETQYF.

V gene TRBV3-1 (or the pseudogene TRBV3-2) combines with J gene TRBJ1-6; no definite D call. The ends were cut back, 2 bases at V and 2 bases at J, with 13 bases in the middle. The germline gives CDR1 LGHDT, CDR2 YNNKEL (reference sequence). The CDR3 is 17 residues long. CDR3 in DNA: TGTGCCAGCAGCCAACCGCCGGGAGTCGCCTATAATTCACCCCTCCACTTT. Translated, it gives CASSQPPGVAYNSPLHF.

The table lists this clone with a count of one. Relative to the germline gene, one junction end is altered; a read error may explain this. The chain carries TRBV7-7 and TRBJ2-5, with 8 nucleotides matching TRBD2. Germline-derived CDR1 and CDR2 are SSHAT and FNYEAQ (reference sequence). This CDR3 has 15 amino acids. Here the CDR3 reads CASSYQRGGPETQYF. The CDR3 coding sequence is TGTGCTAGCAGCTACCAACGGGGGGGCCCGGAGACCCAGTACTTC.

This clone was detected once. This rearrangement joins TRBV18 to TRBJ1-1; no clear D gene. Germline loops: CDR1 KGHSH, CDR2 LQKENI. The V and J ends lost 4 bases and 0 bases respectively, with 6 bases between them. The CDR3 runs 13 residues. This chain's CDR3 is CASSQGMNTEAFF. CDR3 DNA: TGTGCCAGCTCACAGGGCATGAACACTGAAGCTTTCTTT.

The chain couples TRBV25-1 to TRBJ1-4; maybe TRBD1 (6 bases). Germline-derived CDR1 and CDR2 are MGHDK and SYGVNS. Trimming cost V 11 bases and J 4 bases, with 14 bases left between them. The CDR3 totals 13 residues. The DNA of the CDR3 is TGTGCCTCCCGGGACACCAATAATGAAAAACTGTTTTTT. Protein: CASRDTNNEKLFF.

The gene calls are TRBV10-3 and TRBJ2-5; 8 bases agree with TRBD2. Germline CDR1 reads ENHRY; CDR2 reads SYGVKD. Unmatched junction bases numbered 8, after V lost 3 bases and J lost 2 bases. The CDR3 runs 16 residues. CDR3 sequence reads: CAISDLGGGLQETQYF. DNA of the CDR3: TGTGCCATCAGTGATCTGGGCGGGGGGCTACAAGAGACCCAGTACTTC.

The chain joins TRBV2 to TRBJ1-2, with D unclear. V lost 5 bases to trimming and J lost 2 bases, with 3 bases between them. The CDR3 loop spans 11 amino acids. Looked up from germline, CDR1 is SNHLY and CDR2 is FYNNEI. Written as DNA, the CDR3 is TGTGCCAGCAGTCGAAACTATGGCTACACCTTC. Translating gives CASSRNYGYTF.

The chain carries TRBV7-2 and TRBJ1-3; no reliable D call. There are 18 residues in the CDR3. The germline CDR1 and CDR2 sequences are SGHTA and FQGNSA. Trimming left V 3 bases short and J 2 bases short, with 20 bases between. CDR3: CASSFGSDPLMPGNTIYF. CDR3 nucleotides: TGTGCCAGCAGCTTTGGTTCCGACCCCCTCATGCCTGGAAACACCATATATTTT.

In DNA, the CDR3 is TGTGCCAGCACCTTGGACAGATACTATGGCTACACCTTC. It translates to CASTLDRYYGYTF. V and J are TRBV28 and TRBJ1-2; possible D gene TRBD1, 6 bases. In germline, CDR1 is MDHEN, CDR2 SYDVKM. V was clipped by 7 bases and J by 3 bases, with 12 bases between them. The CDR3 extends over 13 amino acids.

The V call is TRBV6-2 or TRBV6-3, the J call TRBJ1-2; no reliable D call. Germline V lookup: CDR1 MNHEY, CDR2 SVGEGT. The V end lost 6 bases, the J end lost 8 bases, and 10 bases lay between the germline ends. This CDR3 is 11 amino acids long. CDR3 nucleotides: TGTGCCAGCAGCCACGTTCGGGGCTACACCTTC. Its translation is CASSHVRGYTF.

This chain links TRBV19 with TRBJ2-7, with D possibly matching TRBD2 (5 bases). The CDR3 contains 14 residues. Germline V gene sequence: CDR1 LNHDA, CDR2 SQIVND (reference sequence). Trimming removed 6 bases from V and 1 base from J, with 13 bases in between. This CDR3 is CASREGVDSYEQYF. Here the CDR3 DNA reads TGTGCCAGTAGAGAGGGAGTGGATTCCTACGAGCAGTACTTC.

The chain joins TRBV27 to TRBJ1-6, with 7 bases lining up with TRBD1. Germline V gives CDR1 MNHEY, CDR2 SMNVEV (reference sequence). V lost 9 bases and J lost 0; bases outside the gene matches: 11. This CDR3 contains 17 residues. CDR3 sequence (DNA): TGTGCCAGTGGGGACAGTCTTCCTAGCTCCTATAATTCACCCCTCCACTTT. This translates into CASGDSLPSSYNSPLHF.

The chain uses TRBV4-1 and TRBJ2-7; D gene ambiguous. V was pared by 4 bases and J by 5 bases, with 18 bases between. CDR3 length equals 15 residues. In germline, CDR1 is MGHRA, CDR2 YSYEKL. CDR3 loop: CASSPKEGSIHEQYF. The CDR3 nucleotides read TGCGCCAGCAGCCCCAAGGAAGGGTCTATCCACGAGCAGTACTTC.

The J gene is TRBJ1-2, the V gene TRBV19; D is uncertain. With 7 bases removed from V and 1 base from J, the gap between germline ends came to 7 bases. Germline assignment: CDR1 LNHDA and CDR2 SQIVND (reference sequence). The CDR3 is 12 amino acids. The DNA of the CDR3 is TGTGCCAGTACGCGGAGTAACTATGGCTACACCTTC. It specifies CASTRSNYGYTF.

The rearrangement uses TRBV4-2 and TRBJ2-1; D gene ambiguous. Germline-derived CDR1 and CDR2 are LGHNA and YNFKEQ. V was pared by 1 base and J by 7 bases, with 8 bases between. The CDR3 consists of 13 residues. CDR3 DNA sequence: TGTGCCAGCAGCCAAGTCGGATATAATGAGCAGTTCTTC. It translates to CASSQVGYNEQFF.

The V and J genes are TRBV4-1 and TRBJ2-3; 8 bases fit TRBD2. This CDR3 has 22 residues. The V gene end was trimmed by 4 bases and the J gene end by 1 base; junction bases not matched to a gene: 25. Germline CDR1 MGHRA, CDR2 YSYEKL. The CDR3 protein is CASSRVPSGGSGDPYGTDTQYF. Here the CDR3 DNA reads TGCGCCAGCAGCCGCGTCCCCAGCGGCGGTAGCGGGGACCCCTATGGCACAGATACGCAGTATTTT.

This clone has just one count. V and J are TRBV10-3 and TRBJ1-6; 7 bases line up with TRBD1. The CDR3 is 15 amino acids. CDR1 and CDR2 (germline): ENHRY, SYGVKD. Losses at the gene ends were 0 bases for V and 7 bases for J; bases not matched to a gene: 3. CDR3: CAISESGQLNSPLHF. The CDR3 DNA reads as TGTGCCATCAGTGAGTCGGGACAGCTCAATTCACCCCTCCACTTT.

This chain joins TRBV7-9 and TRBJ1-6, with D perhaps TRBD1 (6 bases). CDR1 is SEHNR, CDR2 FQNEAQ, per germline (reference sequence). V shed 7 bases and J shed 7 bases, with 14 bases lying between them. This CDR3 has 14 residues. This CDR3 is CASTETQGNSPLHF. DNA for the CDR3: TGTGCCAGCACCGAAACTCAGGGGAATTCACCCCTCCACTTT. Filled out from reference TRBV7-9 and TRBJ1-6, the complete variable domain reads DTGVSQNPRHKITKRGQNVTFRCDPISEHNRLYWYRQTLGQGPEFLTYFQNEAQLEKSRLLSDRFSAERPKGSFSTLEIQRTEQGDSAMYLCASTETQGNSPLHFGNGTRLTVT.